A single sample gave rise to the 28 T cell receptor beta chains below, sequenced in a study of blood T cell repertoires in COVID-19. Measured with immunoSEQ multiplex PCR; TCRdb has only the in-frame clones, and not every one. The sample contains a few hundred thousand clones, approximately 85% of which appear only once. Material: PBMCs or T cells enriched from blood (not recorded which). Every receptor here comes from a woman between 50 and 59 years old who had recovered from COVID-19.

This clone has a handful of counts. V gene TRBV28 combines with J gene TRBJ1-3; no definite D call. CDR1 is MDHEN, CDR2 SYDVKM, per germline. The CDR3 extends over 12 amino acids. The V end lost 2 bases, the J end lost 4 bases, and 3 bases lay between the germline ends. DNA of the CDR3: TGTGCCAGCAGTTTACAGGGAAACACCATATATTTT. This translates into CASSLQGNTIYF.

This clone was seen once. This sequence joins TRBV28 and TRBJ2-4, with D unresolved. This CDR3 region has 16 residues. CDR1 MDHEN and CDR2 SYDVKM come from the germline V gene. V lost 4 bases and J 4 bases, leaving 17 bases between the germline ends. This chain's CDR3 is CASSSADEALKNIQYF. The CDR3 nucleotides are TGTGCCAGCAGTTCCGCGGATGAGGCGTTGAAAAACATTCAGTACTTC. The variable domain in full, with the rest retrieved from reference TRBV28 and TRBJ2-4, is DVKVTQSSRYLVKRTGEKVFLECVQDMDHENMFWYRQDPGLGLRLIYFSYDVKMKEKGDIPEGYSVSREKKERFSLILESASTNQTSMYLCASSSADEALKNIQYFGAGTRLSVL.

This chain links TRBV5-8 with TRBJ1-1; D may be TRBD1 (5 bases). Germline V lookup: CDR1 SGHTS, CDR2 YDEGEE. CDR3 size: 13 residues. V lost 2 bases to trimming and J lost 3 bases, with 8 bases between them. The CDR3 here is CASSFGGDTEAFF. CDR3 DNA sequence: TGTGCCAGCAGCTTCGGGGGAGACACTGAAGCTTTCTTT.

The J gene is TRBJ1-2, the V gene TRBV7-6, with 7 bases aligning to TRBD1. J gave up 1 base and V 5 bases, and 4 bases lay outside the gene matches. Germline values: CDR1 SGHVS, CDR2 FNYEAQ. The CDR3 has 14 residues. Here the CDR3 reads CASSPGQNNYGYTF. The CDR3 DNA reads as TGTGCCAGCAGCCCGGGACAGAATAACTATGGCTACACCTTC. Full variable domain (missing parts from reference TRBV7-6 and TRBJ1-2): GAGVSQSPRYKVTKRGQDVALRCDPISGHVSLYWYRQALGQGPEFLTYFNYEAQQDKSGLPNDRFSAERPEGSISTLTIQRTEQRDSAMYRCASSPGQNNYGYTFGSGTRLTVV.

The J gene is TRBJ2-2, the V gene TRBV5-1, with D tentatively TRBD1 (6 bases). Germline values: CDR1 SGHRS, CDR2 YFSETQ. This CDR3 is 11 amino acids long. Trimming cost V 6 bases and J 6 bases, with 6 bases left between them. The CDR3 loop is CASKGAGELFF. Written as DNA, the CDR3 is TGCGCCAGCAAGGGGGCCGGGGAGCTGTTTTTT.

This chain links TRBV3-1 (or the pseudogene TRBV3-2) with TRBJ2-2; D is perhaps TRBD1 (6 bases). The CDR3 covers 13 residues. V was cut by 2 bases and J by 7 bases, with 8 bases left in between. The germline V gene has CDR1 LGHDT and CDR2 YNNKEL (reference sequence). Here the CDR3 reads CASSQQGGGELFF. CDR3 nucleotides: TGTGCCAGCAGCCAACAAGGGGGCGGGGAGCTGTTTTTT.

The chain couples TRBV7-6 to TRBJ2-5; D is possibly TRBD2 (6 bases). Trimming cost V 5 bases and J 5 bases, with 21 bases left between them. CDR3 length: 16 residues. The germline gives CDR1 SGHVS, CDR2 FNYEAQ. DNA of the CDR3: TGTGCCAGCAGCCGTCGGGACTTTGAGGTTGAGGAGACCCAGTACTTC. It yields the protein CASSRRDFEVEETQYF.

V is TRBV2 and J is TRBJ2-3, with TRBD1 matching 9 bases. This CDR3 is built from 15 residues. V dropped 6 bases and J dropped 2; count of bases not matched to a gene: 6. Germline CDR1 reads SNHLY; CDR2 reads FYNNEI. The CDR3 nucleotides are TGTGCCAGCAGGGGGGACAGGGAGAACACAGATACGCAGTATTTT. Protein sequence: CASRGDRENTDTQYF.

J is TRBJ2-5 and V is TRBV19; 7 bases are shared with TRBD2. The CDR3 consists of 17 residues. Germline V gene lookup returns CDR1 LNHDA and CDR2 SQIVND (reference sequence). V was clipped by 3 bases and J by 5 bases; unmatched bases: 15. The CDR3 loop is CASSIRPQTLGGETQYF. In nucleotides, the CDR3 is TGTGCCAGTAGTATCAGGCCCCAAACTCTCGGGGGGGAGACCCAGTACTTC.

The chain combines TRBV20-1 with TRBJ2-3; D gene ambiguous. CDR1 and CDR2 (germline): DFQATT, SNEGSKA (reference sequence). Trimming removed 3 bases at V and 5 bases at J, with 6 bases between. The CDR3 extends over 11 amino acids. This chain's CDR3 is CSASIGDTQYF. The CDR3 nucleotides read TGCAGTGCTAGTATCGGAGATACGCAGTATTTT.

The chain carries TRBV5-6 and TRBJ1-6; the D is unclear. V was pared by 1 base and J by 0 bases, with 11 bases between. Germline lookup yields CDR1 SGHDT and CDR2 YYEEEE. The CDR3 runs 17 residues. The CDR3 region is CASSLISLSSYNSPLHF. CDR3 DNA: TGTGCCAGCAGCTTGATTTCTCTTAGCTCCTATAATTCACCCCTCCACTTT.

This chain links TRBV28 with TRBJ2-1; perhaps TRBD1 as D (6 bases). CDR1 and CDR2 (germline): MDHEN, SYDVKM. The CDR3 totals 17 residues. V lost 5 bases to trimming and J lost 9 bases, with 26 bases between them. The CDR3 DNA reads TGTGCCAGCAGTCTCGGGACACTTCCTTTGGGCACAAGTGAGCAGTTCTTC. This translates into CASSLGTLPLGTSEQFF. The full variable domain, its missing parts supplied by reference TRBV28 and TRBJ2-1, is DVKVTQSSRYLVKRTGEKVFLECVQDMDHENMFWYRQDPGLGLRLIYFSYDVKMKEKGDIPEGYSVSREKKERFSLILESASTNQTSMYLCASSLGTLPLGTSEQFFGPGTRLTVL.

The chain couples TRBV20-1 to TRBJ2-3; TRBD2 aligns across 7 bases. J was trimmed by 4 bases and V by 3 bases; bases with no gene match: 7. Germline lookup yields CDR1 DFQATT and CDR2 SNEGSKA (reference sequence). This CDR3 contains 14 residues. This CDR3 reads CSASFSGNADTQYF. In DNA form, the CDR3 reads TGCAGTGCTAGTTTCAGCGGGAATGCAGATACGCAGTATTTT.

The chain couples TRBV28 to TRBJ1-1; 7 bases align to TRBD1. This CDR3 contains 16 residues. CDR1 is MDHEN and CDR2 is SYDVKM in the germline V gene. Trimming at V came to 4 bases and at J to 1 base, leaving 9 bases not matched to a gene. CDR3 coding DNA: TGTGCCAGCAGTTGGAACCCCCGGACAGGGAACACTGAAGCTTTCTTT. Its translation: CASSWNPRTGNTEAFF.

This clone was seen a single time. The CDR3 sequence is CASNSPDTQYF. The CDR3, as DNA: TGTGCCAGCAACTCCCCGGATACGCAGTATTTT. The V gene is TRBV11-2, the J gene TRBJ2-3; D not resolved. CDR3 length: 11 amino acids. Germline CDR1 SGHAT, CDR2 FQNNGV. V was shortened by 7 bases and J by 6 bases, with 8 bases between the two germline ends.

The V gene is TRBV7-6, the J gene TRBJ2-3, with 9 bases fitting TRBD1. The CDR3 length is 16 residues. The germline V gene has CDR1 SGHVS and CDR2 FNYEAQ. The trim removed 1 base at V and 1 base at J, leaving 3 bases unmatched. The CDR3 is CASSLGGTGRTDTQYF. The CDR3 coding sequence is TGTGCCAGCAGCTTAGGGGGGACAGGGCGCACAGATACGCAGTATTTT.

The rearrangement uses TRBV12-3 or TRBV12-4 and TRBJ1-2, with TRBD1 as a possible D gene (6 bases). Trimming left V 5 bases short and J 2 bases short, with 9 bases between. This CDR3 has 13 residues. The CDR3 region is CASSRQENYGYTF. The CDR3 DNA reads TGTGCCAGCAGTCGACAGGAAAACTATGGCTACACCTTC.

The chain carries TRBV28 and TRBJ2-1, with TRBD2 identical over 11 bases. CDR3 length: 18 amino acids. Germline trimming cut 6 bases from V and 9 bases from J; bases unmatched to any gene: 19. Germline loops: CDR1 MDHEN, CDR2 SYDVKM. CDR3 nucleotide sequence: TGTGCCAGCAGCTACCCCCTCGTTGCTAGCGGGAGGAGTATTGAGCAGTTCTTC. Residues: CASSYPLVASGRSIEQFF.

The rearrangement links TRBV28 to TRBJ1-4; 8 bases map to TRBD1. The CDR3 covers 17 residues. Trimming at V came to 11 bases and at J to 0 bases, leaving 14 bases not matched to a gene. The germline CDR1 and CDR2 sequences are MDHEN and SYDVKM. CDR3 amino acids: CAPRETGAPATNEKLFF. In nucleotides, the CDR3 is TGTGCCCCCCGGGAGACAGGGGCACCAGCAACTAATGAAAAACTGTTTTTT.

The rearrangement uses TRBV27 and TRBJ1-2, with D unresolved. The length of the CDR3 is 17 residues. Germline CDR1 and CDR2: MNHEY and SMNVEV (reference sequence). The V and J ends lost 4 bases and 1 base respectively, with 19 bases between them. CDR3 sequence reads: CASSSLVSLSINYGYTF. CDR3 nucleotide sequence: TGTGCCAGCAGTTCCCTTGTATCCCTTAGTATTAACTATGGCTACACCTTC.

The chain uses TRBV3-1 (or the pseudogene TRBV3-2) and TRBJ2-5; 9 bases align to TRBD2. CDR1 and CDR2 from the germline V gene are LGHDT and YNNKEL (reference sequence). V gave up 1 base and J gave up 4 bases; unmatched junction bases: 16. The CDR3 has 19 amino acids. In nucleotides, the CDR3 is TGTGCCAGCAGCCAAGGGGTTACGTCAGGCCTAGCGGGAAGAGAGACCCAGTACTTC. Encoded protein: CASSQGVTSGLAGRETQYF.

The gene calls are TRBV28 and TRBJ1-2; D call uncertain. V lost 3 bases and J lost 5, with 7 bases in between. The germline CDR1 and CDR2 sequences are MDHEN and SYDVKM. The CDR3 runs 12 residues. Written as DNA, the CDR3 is TGTGCCAGCAGTTTGAGGGTTTATGGCTACACCTTC. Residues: CASSLRVYGYTF.

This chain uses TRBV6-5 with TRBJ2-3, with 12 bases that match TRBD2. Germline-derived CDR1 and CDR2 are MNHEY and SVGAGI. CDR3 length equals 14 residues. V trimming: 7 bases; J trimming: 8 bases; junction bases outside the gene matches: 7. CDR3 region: CASIRLAGDVTQYF. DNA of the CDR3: TGTGCCAGCATCAGACTAGCGGGAGATGTTACGCAGTATTTT.

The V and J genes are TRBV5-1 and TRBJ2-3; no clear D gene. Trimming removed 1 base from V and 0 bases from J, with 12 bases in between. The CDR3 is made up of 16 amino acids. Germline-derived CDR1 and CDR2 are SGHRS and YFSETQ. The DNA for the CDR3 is TGCGCCAGCAGCTTGCTCGCCCAGAGGAGCACAGATACGCAGTATTTT. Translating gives CASSLLAQRSTDTQYF.

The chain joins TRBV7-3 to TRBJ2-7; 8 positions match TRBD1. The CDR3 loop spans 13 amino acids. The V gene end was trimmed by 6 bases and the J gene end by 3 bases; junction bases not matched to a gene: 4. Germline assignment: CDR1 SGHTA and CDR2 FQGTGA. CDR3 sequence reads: CASSLTGGYEQYF. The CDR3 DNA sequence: TGTGCCAGCAGTCTAACAGGGGGCTACGAGCAGTACTTC.

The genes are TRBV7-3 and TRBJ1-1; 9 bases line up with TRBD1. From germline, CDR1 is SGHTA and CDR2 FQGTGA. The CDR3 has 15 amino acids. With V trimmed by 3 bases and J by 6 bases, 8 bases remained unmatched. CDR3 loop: CASSLGGQGGAEAFF. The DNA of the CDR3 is TGTGCCAGCAGCTTGGGGGGACAGGGAGGCGCTGAAGCTTTCTTT. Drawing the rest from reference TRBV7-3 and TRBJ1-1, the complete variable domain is GAGVSQTPSNKVTEKGKYVELRCDPISGHTALYWYRQSLGQGPEFLIYFQGTGAADDSGLPNDRFFAVRPEGSVSTLKIQRTERGDSAVYLCASSLGGQGGAEAFFGQGTRLTVV.

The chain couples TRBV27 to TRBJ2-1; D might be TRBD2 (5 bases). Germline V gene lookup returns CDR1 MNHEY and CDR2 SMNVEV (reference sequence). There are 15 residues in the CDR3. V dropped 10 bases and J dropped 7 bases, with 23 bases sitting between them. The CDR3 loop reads CATKPQGLMTNEQFF. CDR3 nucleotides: TGTGCCACCAAGCCTCAAGGACTCATGACGAATGAGCAGTTCTTC.

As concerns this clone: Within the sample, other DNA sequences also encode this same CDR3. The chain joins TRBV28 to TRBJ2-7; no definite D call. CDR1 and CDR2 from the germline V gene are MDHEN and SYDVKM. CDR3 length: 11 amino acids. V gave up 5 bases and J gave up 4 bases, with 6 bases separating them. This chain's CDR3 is CASSPQYEQYF. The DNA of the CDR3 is TGTGCCAGCAGTCCCCAATACGAGCAGTACTTC.